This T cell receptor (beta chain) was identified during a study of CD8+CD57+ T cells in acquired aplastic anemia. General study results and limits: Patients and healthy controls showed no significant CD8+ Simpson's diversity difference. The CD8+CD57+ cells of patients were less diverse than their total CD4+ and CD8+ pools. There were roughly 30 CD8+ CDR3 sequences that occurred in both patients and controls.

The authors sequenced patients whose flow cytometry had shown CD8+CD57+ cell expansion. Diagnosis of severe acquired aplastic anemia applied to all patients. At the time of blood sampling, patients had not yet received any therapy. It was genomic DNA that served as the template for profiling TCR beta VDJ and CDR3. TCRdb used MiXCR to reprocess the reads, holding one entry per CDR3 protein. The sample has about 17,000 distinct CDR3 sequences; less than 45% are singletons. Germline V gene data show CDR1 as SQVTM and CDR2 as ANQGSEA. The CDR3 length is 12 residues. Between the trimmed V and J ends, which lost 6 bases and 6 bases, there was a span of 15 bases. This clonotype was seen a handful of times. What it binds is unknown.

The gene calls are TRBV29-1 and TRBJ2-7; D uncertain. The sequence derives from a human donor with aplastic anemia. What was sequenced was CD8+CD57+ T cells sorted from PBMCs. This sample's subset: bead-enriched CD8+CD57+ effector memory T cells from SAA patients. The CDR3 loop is CSVQTTPSEQYF. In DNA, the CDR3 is TGCAGCGTCCAAACTACACCTTCCGAGCAGTACTTC.